This T cell receptor (beta chain) was sequenced for a study of T cell changes during pregnancy in multiple sclerosis. Only in-frame clones appear in the TCRdb table, and some are missing; sequencing was by immunoSEQ multiplex PCR. The sample carries roughly 76,000 clones, around 90% recorded once. The CDR3 has 18 residues. V lost 5 bases and J lost 2; bases outside the gene matches: 11. Looked up from germline, CDR1 is SGHNT and CDR2 is YENEEA. The sequence derives from a female donor with multiple sclerosis, enrolled in a pregnancy study. The specimen comprised CD4+ T cells from peripheral blood mononuclear cells, sampled in the second trimester of pregnancy. The chain recombines TRBV11-3 with TRBJ2-1; 11 nucleotides match TRBD2. The CDR3 DNA sequence: TGTGCCAGCAGCCCAGGGACTAGCGGAGGATGGGCCTACAATGAGCAGTTCTTC. Its translation is CASSPGTSGGWAYNEQFF.